This T cell receptor (beta chain) was documented in a study of cytomegalovirus exposure and HLA in healthy donors. PCR amplification relied on 60 Vbeta primers (plus 13 Jbeta primers). Generated by immunoSEQ multiplex PCR, the TCRdb table keeps only in-frame clones and is missing some. This repertoire shows approximately 100,000 clones, less than 85% found once; its top ten account for 1.8%. Germline CDR1 MNHEY, CDR2 SVGAGI. The V gene lost 5 bases and the J gene lost 9 bases, with 17 bases spanning the gap. CDR3 length: 13 amino acids. J is TRBJ2-7 and V is TRBV6-5; D is perhaps TRBD2 (6 bases). Sequencing used PBMCs. The clonotype comes from a male donor in good health and CMV-seronegative. CDR3 amino acids: CASSPGRTPGQYF. In DNA, the CDR3 is TGTGCCAGCAGTCCGGGGAGGACACCTGGGCAGTACTTC.